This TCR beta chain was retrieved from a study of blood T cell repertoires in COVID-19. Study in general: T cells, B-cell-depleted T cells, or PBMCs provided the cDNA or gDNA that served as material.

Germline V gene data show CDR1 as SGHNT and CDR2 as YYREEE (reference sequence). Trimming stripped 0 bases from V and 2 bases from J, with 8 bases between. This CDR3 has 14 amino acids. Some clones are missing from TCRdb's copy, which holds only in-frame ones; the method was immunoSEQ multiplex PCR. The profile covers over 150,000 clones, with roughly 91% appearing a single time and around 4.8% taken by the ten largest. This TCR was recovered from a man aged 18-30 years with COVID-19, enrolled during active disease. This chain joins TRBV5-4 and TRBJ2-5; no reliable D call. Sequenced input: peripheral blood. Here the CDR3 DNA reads TGTGCCAGCAGCTTGGACGGGTTTCAAGAGACCCAGTACTTC. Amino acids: CASSLDGFQETQYF.